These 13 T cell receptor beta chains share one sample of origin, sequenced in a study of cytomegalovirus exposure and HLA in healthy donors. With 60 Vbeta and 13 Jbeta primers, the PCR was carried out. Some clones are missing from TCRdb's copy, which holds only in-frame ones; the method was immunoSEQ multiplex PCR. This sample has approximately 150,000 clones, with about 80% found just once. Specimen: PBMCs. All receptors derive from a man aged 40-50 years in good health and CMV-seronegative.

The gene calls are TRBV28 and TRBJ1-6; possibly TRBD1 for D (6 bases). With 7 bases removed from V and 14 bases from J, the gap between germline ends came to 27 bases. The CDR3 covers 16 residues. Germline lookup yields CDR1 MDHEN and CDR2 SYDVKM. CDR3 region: CASTPSRGGGAGSLHF. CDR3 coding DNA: TGTGCCAGCACTCCGAGCCGGGGCGGGGGCGCGGGGTCCCTCCACTTT.

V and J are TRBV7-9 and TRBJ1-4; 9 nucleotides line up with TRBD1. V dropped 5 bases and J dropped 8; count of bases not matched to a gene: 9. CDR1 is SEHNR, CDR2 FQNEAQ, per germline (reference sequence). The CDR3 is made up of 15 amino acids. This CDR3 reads CASSPTGGEGEKLFF. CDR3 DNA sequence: TGTGCCAGCAGCCCTACAGGGGGCGAGGGGGAAAAACTGTTTTTT.

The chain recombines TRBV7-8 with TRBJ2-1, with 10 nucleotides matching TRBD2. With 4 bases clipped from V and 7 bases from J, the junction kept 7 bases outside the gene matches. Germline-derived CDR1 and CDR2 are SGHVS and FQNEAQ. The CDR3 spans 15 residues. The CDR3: CASSSGTSAINEQFF. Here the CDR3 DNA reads TGTGCCAGCAGCTCCGGGACTAGCGCCATTAATGAGCAGTTCTTC.

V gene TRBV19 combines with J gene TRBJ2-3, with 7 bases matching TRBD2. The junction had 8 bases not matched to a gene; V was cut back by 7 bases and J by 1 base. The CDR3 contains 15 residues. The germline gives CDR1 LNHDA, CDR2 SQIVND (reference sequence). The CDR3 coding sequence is TGTGCCAGTACCTCCGGACTAGAGGGCACAGATACGCAGTATTTT. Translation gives CASTSGLEGTDTQYF.

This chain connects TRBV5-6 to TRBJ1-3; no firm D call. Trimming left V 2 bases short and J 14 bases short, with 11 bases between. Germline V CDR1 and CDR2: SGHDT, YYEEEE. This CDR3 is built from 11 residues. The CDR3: CASSFADILYF. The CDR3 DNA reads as TGTGCCAGCAGCTTCGCAGACATTTTATATTTT.

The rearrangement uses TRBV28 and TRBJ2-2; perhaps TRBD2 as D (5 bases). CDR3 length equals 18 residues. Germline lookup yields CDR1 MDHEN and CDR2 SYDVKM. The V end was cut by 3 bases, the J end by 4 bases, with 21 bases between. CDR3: CASSLLSGGTRVTGELFF. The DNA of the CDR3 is TGTGCCAGCAGTTTGCTGTCTGGAGGAACCCGCGTCACCGGGGAGCTGTTTTTT.

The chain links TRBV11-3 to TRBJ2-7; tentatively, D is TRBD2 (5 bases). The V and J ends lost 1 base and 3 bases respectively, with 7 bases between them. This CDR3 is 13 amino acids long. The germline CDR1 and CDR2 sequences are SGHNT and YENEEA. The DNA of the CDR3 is TGTGCCAGCAGCTTAGGCGGGCACTACGAGCAGTACTTC. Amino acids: CASSLGGHYEQYF.

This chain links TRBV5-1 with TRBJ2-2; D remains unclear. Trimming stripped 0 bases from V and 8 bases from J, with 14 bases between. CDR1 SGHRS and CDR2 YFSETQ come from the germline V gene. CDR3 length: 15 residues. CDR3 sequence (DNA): TGCGCCAGCAGCTTGGAGCCGCTCCTATTGGGGGAGCTGTTTTTT. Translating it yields CASSLEPLLLGELFF.

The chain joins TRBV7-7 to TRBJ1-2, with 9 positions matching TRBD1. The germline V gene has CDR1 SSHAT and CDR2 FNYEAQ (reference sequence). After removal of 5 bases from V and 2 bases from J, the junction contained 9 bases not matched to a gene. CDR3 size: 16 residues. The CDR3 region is CASSPGWTGENYGYTF. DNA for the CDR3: TGTGCCAGCAGCCCGGGCTGGACAGGGGAAAACTATGGCTACACCTTC.

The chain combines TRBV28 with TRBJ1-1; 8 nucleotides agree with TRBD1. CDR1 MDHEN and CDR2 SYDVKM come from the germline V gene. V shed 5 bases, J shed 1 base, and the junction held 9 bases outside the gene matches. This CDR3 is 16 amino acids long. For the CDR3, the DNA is TGTGCCAGCAGTCCTCGAGCAACAGGGGGGAACACTGAAGCTTTCTTT. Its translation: CASSPRATGGNTEAFF.

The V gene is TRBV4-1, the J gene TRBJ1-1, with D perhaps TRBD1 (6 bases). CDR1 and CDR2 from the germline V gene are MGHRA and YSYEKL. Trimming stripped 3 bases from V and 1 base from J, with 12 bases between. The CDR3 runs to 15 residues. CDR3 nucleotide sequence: TGCGCCAGCAGCCAGGAAACAGGGCAGAACACTGAAGCTTTCTTT. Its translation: CASSQETGQNTEAFF.

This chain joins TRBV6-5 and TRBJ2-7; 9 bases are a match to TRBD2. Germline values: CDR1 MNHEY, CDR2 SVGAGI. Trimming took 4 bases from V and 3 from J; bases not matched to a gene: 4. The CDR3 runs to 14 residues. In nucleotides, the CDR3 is TGTGCCAGCAGTTCACTAGCGGGTGACTACGAGCAGTACTTC. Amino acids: CASSSLAGDYEQYF.

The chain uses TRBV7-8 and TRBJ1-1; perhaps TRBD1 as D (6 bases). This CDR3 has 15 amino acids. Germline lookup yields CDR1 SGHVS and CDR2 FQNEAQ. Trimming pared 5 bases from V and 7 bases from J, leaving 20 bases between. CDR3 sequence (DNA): TGTGCCAGCAGCCAACGGGGGGCGCGAGAAAGTGAAGCTTTCTTT. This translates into CASSQRGARESEAFF. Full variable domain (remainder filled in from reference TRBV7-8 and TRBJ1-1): GAGVSQSPRYKVAKRGQDVALRCDPISGHVSLFWYQQALGQGPEFLTYFQNEAQLDKSGLPSDRFFAERPEGSVSTLKIQRTQQEDSAVYLCASSQRGARESEAFFGQGTRLTVV.